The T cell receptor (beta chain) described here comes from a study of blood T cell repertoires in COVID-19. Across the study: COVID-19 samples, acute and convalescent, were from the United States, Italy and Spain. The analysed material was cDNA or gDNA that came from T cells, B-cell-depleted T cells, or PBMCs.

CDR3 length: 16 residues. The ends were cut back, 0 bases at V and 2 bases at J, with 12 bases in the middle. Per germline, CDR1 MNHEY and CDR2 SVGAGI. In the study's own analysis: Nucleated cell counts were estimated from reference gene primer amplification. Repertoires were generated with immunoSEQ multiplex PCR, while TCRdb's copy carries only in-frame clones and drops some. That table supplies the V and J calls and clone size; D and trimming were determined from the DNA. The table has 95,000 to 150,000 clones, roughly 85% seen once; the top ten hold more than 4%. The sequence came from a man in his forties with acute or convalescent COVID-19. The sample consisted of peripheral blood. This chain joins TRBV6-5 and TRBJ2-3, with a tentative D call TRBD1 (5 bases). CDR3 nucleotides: TGTGCCAGCAGTTACTCATCGACAGAAAACACAGATACGCAGTATTTT. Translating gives CASSYSSTENTDTQYF.